Listed here are 23 T cell receptor beta chains from one sample, sequenced in a study of blood T cell repertoires in COVID-19. Generated by immunoSEQ multiplex PCR, the TCRdb table keeps only in-frame clones and is missing some. Here the sample spans some 150,000 clones, about 80% being singletons. Sample: peripheral blood. These receptors were obtained from a man aged 55 to 70 with acute or convalescent COVID-19.

The rearrangement joins TRBV10-3 to TRBJ1-2; 7 nucleotides agree with TRBD1. The CDR3 is 12 amino acids. The ends lost 8 bases at V and 8 bases at J; junction bases unmatched: 8. Germline V gene lookup returns CDR1 ENHRY and CDR2 SYGVKD. The CDR3 DNA sequence: TGTGCCATCTTAAAAGACAGGGACGGCTACACCTTC. This translates into CAILKDRDGYTF.

This chain joins TRBV12-3 or TRBV12-4 and TRBJ2-6, with D unresolved. This CDR3 has 13 amino acids. Trimming removed 7 bases at V and 1 base at J, with 5 bases between. The CDR3 bases are TGTGCCAGCATCCTGTCTGGGGCCAACGTCCTGACTTTC. This gives the protein CASILSGANVLTF.

V is TRBV6-5 and J is TRBJ1-3, with a tentative D call TRBD1 (6 bases). V lost 2 bases and J lost 2, with 10 bases in between. The CDR3 runs to 15 residues. CDR1 is MNHEY and CDR2 is SVGAGI in the germline V gene. The CDR3 bases are TGTGCCAGCAGTTACCGAAGACAGGCTGGAAACACCATATATTTT. This codes for CASSYRRQAGNTIYF.

Only one count was recorded for this clone. CDR3 loop: CASSQEGAPRGAREQYF. The DNA for the CDR3 is TGCGCCAGCAGCCAAGAGGGTGCACCCCGGGGGGCGAGGGAGCAGTACTTC. The chain employs TRBV4-1 and TRBJ2-7; the D gene is possibly TRBD2 (7 bases). CDR1 is MGHRA and CDR2 is YSYEKL in the germline V gene. The CDR3 length is 17 residues. The V end lost 0 bases, the J end lost 7 bases, and 22 bases lay between the germline ends.

This clone was counted only a few times. V gene TRBV28 combines with J gene TRBJ1-6; 7 bases agree with TRBD1. Trimming at V came to 5 bases and at J to 11 bases, leaving 12 bases not matched to a gene. CDR1 and CDR2 from the germline V gene are MDHEN and SYDVKM. This CDR3 contains 15 residues. In DNA form, the CDR3 reads TGTGCCAGCAGTACCGGACAGGTCGTATATGCACCCCTCCACTTT. This encodes CASSTGQVVYAPLHF.

The gene calls are TRBV9 and TRBJ2-1, with TRBD2 identical over 9 bases. In germline, CDR1 is SGDLS, CDR2 YYNGEE. Germline trimming cut 2 bases from V and 10 bases from J; bases unmatched to any gene: 13. The CDR3 is 16 amino acids. CDR3 sequence (DNA): TGTGCCAGCAGCGTGGATAGCGGGGGTAGGATGGAGGAGCAGTTCTTC. Translation gives CASSVDSGGRMEEQFF.

The genes are TRBV3-1 (or the pseudogene TRBV3-2) and TRBJ2-3; 10 nucleotides agree with TRBD2. J lost 6 bases, V lost 6 bases, and 9 bases had no gene match. Germline CDR1 and CDR2: LGHDT and YNNKEL (reference sequence). This CDR3 is 15 amino acids long. The CDR3 nucleotides read TGTGCCAGCAGTCTGCTCAGCGGGAGGGGTGATACGCAGTATTTT. Amino acids: CASSLLSGRGDTQYF.

The chain is built from TRBV20-1 and TRBJ2-5; no clear D gene. Germline CDR1 reads DFQATT; CDR2 reads SNEGSKA (reference sequence). V shed 2 bases and J shed 5 bases, with 6 bases lying between them. This CDR3 contains 11 residues. CDR3 sequence (DNA): TGCAGTGCTAGATCCGCGGAGACCCAGTACTTC. Amino acids: CSARSAETQYF.

The chain recombines TRBV3-1 (or the pseudogene TRBV3-2) with TRBJ2-7; D is undetermined. V lost 0 bases and J lost 6, with 15 bases in between. This CDR3 comprises 15 residues. Germline assignment: CDR1 LGHDT and CDR2 YNNKEL (reference sequence). Written as DNA, the CDR3 is TGTGCCAGCAGCCAAGACCGCCTAGTAGGTTCCGAGCAGTACTTC. It codes for CASSQDRLVGSEQYF.

This chain joins TRBV2 and TRBJ2-1, with 7 nucleotides matching TRBD2. J was trimmed by 10 bases and V by 6 bases; bases with no gene match: 6. The CDR3 is 12 residues long. CDR1 and CDR2 from the germline V gene are SNHLY and FYNNEI. The CDR3 DNA reads as TGTGCCAGCAGGGCAACTAGCGCGGAGCAGTTCTTC. Translating gives CASRATSAEQFF.

The chain is built from TRBV29-1 and TRBJ2-2; D gene uncertain. V lost 6 bases, J lost 6 bases, and 8 bases lay in between. The CDR3 spans 11 residues. Germline-derived CDR1 and CDR2 are SQVTM and ANQGSEA. The CDR3 loop is CSVTGAGELFF. CDR3 nucleotides: TGCAGCGTGACGGGTGCCGGGGAGCTGTTTTTT.

V usage is TRBV9 and J usage is TRBJ2-1; D possibly corresponds to TRBD1 (6 bases). CDR3 length: 18 amino acids. Between the trimmed V and J ends, which lost 0 bases and 2 bases, there was a span of 18 bases. CDR1 is SGDLS, CDR2 YYNGEE, per germline. The CDR3 reads CASSVGAGETRTYNEQFF. For the CDR3, the DNA is TGTGCCAGCAGCGTAGGGGCAGGGGAGACGAGAACCTACAATGAGCAGTTCTTC.

The CDR3 loop reads CASRADSQNTEAFF. The CDR3 nucleotides read TGTGCCAGCAGAGCGGACAGCCAGAACACTGAAGCTTTCTTT. The chain combines TRBV5-4 with TRBJ1-1, with D possibly TRBD1 on 6 matching bases. The V and J ends lost 5 bases and 1 base respectively, with 12 bases between them. Germline V gives CDR1 SGHNT, CDR2 YYREEE (reference sequence). This CDR3 spans 14 amino acids.

This clone came up once. The junction does not match germline at one end; this may be a read error. The rearrangement joins TRBV4-1 to TRBJ2-1; 9 bases map to TRBD2. The CDR3 totals 19 residues. CDR1 is MGHRA, CDR2 YSYEKL, per germline. CDR3 nucleotide sequence: TGCGCCAGCAGCCAAGATGTGGGGGCCCTAGCGGGATCTTACAGTGAGCAGTTCTTC. Its translation: CASSQDVGALAGSYSEQFF.

The chain has TRBV6-1 and TRBJ1-2, with a possible D match to TRBD1 (5 bases). Trimming cost V 7 bases and J 8 bases, with 11 bases left between them. This CDR3 is 11 amino acids long. The germline gives CDR1 MNHNS, CDR2 SASEGT. The CDR3 is CASIGAMGYTF. The CDR3 region has the DNA TGTGCCAGCATAGGGGCCATGGGCTACACCTTC.

Only one count was recorded for this clone. The rearrangement uses TRBV7-2 and TRBJ2-3; D unresolved. Trimming took off 5 bases at V and 0 bases at J, with 3 bases between the two ends. The CDR3 spans 12 residues. Per germline, CDR1 SGHTA and CDR2 FQGNSA. The CDR3 region has the DNA TGTGCCAGCAGCCAGAGCACAGATACGCAGTATTTT. This translates into CASSQSTDTQYF.

This chain links TRBV3-1 (or the pseudogene TRBV3-2) with TRBJ2-5; D is ambiguous. This CDR3 is built from 12 residues. Germline V CDR1 and CDR2: LGHDT, YNNKEL (reference sequence). Trimming shortened V by 0 bases and J by 5 bases, and 4 bases separated the two germline ends. CDR3 DNA: TGTGCCAGCAGCCAAGATCTGGAGACCCAGTACTTC. It is translated as CASSQDLETQYF.

The chain links TRBV19 to TRBJ2-3, with 12 bases fitting TRBD1. The CDR3 runs 16 residues. The V gene end was trimmed by 4 bases and the J gene end by 4 bases; junction bases not matched to a gene: 6. From germline, CDR1 is LNHDA and CDR2 SQIVND (reference sequence). CDR3 loop: CASSRGQGAISDTQYF. The DNA for the CDR3 is TGTGCCAGTAGTAGGGGACAGGGGGCTATCTCAGATACGCAGTATTTT.

This chain uses TRBV6-5 with TRBJ2-1, with 7 bases that match TRBD2. Germline V gene sequence: CDR1 MNHEY, CDR2 SVGAGI. With V trimmed by 1 base and J by 5 bases, 5 bases remained unmatched. The CDR3 is made up of 15 amino acids. CDR3 bases: TGTGCCAGCAGTTACTTCAGCGCGGGAGACAATGAGCAGTTCTTC. This codes for CASSYFSAGDNEQFF.

The chain uses TRBV24-1 and TRBJ2-3; D remains unclear. V was shortened by 4 bases and J by 9 bases, with 13 bases between the two germline ends. The CDR3 consists of 13 residues. Germline CDR1 and CDR2: KGHDR and SFDVKD. CDR3 bases: TGTGCCACCAGTGAACGACACCCCCGGACGCAGTATTTT. It codes for CATSERHPRTQYF.

This clone is a singleton in its sample. The chain has TRBV7-2 and TRBJ2-3; D possibly corresponds to TRBD1 (8 bases). The CDR3 extends over 16 amino acids. The V end was cut by 1 base, the J end by 7 bases, with 18 bases between. Germline lookup yields CDR1 SGHTA and CDR2 FQGNSA. The CDR3 reads CASSLVVGQGGNTQYF. CDR3 nucleotide sequence: TGTGCCAGCAGCTTAGTGGTCGGACAGGGAGGGAATACGCAGTATTTT. Using reference TRBV7-2 and TRBJ2-3 for the parts outside the CDR3, the full variable domain is GAGVSQSPSNKVTEKGKDVELRCDPISGHTALYWYRQSLGQGLEFLIYFQGNSAPDKSGLPSDRFSAERTGGSVSTLTIQRTQQEDSAVYLCASSLVVGQGGNTQYFGPGTRLTVL.

The rearrangement uses TRBV4-2 and TRBJ2-5; perhaps TRBD2 as D (5 bases). The CDR3 is made up of 15 amino acids. Trimming left V 0 bases short and J 5 bases short, with 13 bases between. Germline CDR1 LGHNA, CDR2 YNFKEQ. CDR3: CASSQEGRTEETQYF. The DNA for the CDR3 is TGTGCCAGCAGCCAAGAGGGTCGGACTGAGGAGACCCAGTACTTC.

The gene calls are TRBV9 and TRBJ2-2; 7 nucleotides agree with TRBD2. The CDR3 is 16 residues long. Germline CDR1 is SGDLS and CDR2 is YYNGEE. J gave up 2 bases and V 0 bases, and 4 bases lay outside the gene matches. The CDR3 reads CASSVVGTTNTGELFF. DNA for the CDR3: TGTGCCAGCAGCGTAGTTGGGACTACAAACACCGGGGAGCTGTTTTTT.